This T cell receptor (beta chain) was identified during a study of T-cell reconstitution after alpha-beta-depleted transplantation in children (dated by TCRdb to 2016 to 2017). For the study in its entirety: The study quantitatively tracked T-cell immune reconstitution after TCRalphabeta/CD19-depleted allogeneic hematopoietic cell transplantation in children using TCR repertoire profiling.

The treatment or condition label, read with the paper, signifies: allogeneic hematopoietic cell transplantation with graft depleted of TCRalphabeta T cells and CD19 B cells. The children who served as transplant recipients had been given grafts of TCRalphabeta/CD19-depleted allogeneic hematopoietic cells. This clonotype was seen at least ten times. It lacks a known antigen. It has no much larger one-base neighbor in the sample; base qualities were not kept. The germline V gene yields KGHSH for CDR1 and LQKENI for CDR2. The CDR3 starts with the cysteine, ends with the phenylalanine, and has 15 residues. Only the CDR3 portion is preserved as DNA: 45 bases, with reading frame beginning at the first base. V is trimmed back by 3 bases and J by 1 base, and the junction contains 5 bases that no gene match accounts for. Study-wide conclusions, independent of this receptor: The high TCRbeta diversity at day 60 in some patients was ascribed to recipient T cells and intrathymic progenitors that had survived conditioning. The frequencies of hyperexpanded clones fell over the following months, and after one year, T-cell counts and TCRbeta diversity were mostly attributed to newly produced T cells. About two months after transplant, the apparently early recovery of alphabetaT-cell counts reportedly depended on just several hundred clones that had expanded rapidly and came from non-depleted graft cells.

The library was prepared using PCR. The sample was run on an Illumina HiSeq 2500. To normalize quantification of the TCRbeta repertoire, the TCR libraries were built with molecular barcoding that relied on unique molecular identifiers. TCRdb ran its own pipeline on the public reads, namely fastp trimming at Q25 and MiXCR clone calling, and kept in-frame beta chains. Each CDR3 protein gets just one entry, which takes the most common genes and DNA from the rows behind it. The sample profile shows around 700,000 distinct CDR3 sequences; less than 15% of them were found once. The top ten constitute 0.79% of the sample.

This sequence uses TRBV18 and TRBJ2-7; 8 middle bases align to TRBD2. The source material was PBMCs, sampled before TCRalphabeta/CD19-depleted stem cell transplant. This sequence originates from a girl under 10 years old with congenital amegakaryocytic thrombocytopenia, due to receive a stem cell transplant. The bases read TGTGCCAGCTCACCCATTACTAGCGGTTCCTACGAGCAGTACTTC. This codes for CASSPITSGSYEQYF.